This T cell receptor (beta chain) was recorded in a study of blood T cell repertoires in COVID-19. Turning to the study itself: Whether acute or convalescent, the COVID-19 samples came from the United States, Italy and Spain. PBMCs, B-cell-depleted T cells, or T cells were the source of the cDNA or gDNA that made up the material.

In the source study's methods: It was from reference gene primer amplification that nucleated cell counts were estimated. Repertoires were generated with immunoSEQ multiplex PCR, while TCRdb's copy carries only in-frame clones and drops some. V and J calls and clone size come straight from that table; D and trimming were deduced from the DNA. In the table there are 45,000 to 60,000 clones, roughly four fifths of which are singletons. There are a few counts of this clone. This CDR3 spans 13 amino acids. V lost 1 base to trimming and J lost 6 bases, with 9 bases between them. The sequencing sample was made of peripheral blood. This clonotype was sampled from an older woman with acute or convalescent COVID-19. This chain links TRBV12-3 or TRBV12-4 with TRBJ1-2; a weak D match, TRBD1 (5 bases). The DNA of the CDR3 is TGTGCCAGCAGTTTAGGGGGCTTAGATGGCTACACCTTC. Amino acids: CASSLGGLDGYTF.